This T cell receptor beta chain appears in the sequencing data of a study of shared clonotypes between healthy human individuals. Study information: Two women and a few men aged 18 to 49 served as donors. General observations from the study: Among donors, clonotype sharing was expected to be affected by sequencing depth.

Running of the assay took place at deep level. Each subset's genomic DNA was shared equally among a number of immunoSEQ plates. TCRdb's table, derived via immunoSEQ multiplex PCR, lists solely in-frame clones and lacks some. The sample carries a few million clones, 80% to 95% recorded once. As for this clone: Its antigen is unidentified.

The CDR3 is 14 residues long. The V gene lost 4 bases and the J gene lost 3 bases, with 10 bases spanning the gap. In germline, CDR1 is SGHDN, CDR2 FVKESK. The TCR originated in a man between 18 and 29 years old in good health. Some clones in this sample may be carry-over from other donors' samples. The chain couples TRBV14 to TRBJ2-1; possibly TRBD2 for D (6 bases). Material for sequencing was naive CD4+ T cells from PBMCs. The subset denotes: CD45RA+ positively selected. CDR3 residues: CASSRSGSYNEQFF. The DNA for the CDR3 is TGTGCCAGCAGCCGTTCCGGGAGCTACAATGAGCAGTTCTTC.